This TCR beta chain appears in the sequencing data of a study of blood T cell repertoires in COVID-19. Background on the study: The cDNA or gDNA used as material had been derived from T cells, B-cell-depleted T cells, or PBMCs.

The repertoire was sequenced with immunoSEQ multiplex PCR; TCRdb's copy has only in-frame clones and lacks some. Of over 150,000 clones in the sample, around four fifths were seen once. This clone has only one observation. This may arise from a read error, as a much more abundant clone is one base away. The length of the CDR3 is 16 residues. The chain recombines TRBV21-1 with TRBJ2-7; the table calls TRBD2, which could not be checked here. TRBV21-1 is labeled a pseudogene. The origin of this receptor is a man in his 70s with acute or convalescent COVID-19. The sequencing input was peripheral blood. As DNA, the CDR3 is TGTGCCAGCCGCGACGGCGGGGGGGGCTCCTCCTACGAGCAGTACTTC. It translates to CASRDGGGGSSYEQYF.